This T cell receptor (beta chain) was sequenced in a study of blood T cell repertoires in COVID-19. At the level of the study: Collection of acute and convalescent COVID-19 samples took place in the United States, Italy and Spain.

Data came from immunoSEQ multiplex PCR; TCRdb stores just in-frame clones and leaves some out. Here the sample spans 150,000 or so clones, 84% being singletons. CDR1 is MNHNS and CDR2 is SASEGT in the germline V gene. This CDR3 region has 15 residues. The V end lost 2 bases, the J end lost 5 bases, and 15 bases lay between the germline ends. Participants reported their clinical history, and cohort assignment relied on those reports. Sequenced input: PBMCs or T cells enriched from blood (not recorded which). The sequence was collected from a man aged 50 to 59 who had recovered from COVID-19. The genes are TRBV6-1 and TRBJ2-5; D unresolved. The chain's CDR3 is CASSERGLDSETQYF. The CDR3 DNA sequence: TGTGCCAGCAGTGAACGTGGTCTAGATAGTGAGACCCAGTACTTC.